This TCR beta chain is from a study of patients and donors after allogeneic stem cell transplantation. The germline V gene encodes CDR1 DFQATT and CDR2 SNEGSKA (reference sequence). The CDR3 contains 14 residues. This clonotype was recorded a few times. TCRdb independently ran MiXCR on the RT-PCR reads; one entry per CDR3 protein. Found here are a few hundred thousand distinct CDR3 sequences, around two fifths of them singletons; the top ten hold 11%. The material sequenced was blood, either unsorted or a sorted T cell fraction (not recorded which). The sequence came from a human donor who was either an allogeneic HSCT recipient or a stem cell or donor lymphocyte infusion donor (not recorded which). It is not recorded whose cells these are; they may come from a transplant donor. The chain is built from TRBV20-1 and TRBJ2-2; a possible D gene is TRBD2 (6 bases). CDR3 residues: CSLPRGANTGELFF. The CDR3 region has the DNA TGCAGCCTCCCACGCGGGGCGAACACCGGGGAGCTGTTTTTT.